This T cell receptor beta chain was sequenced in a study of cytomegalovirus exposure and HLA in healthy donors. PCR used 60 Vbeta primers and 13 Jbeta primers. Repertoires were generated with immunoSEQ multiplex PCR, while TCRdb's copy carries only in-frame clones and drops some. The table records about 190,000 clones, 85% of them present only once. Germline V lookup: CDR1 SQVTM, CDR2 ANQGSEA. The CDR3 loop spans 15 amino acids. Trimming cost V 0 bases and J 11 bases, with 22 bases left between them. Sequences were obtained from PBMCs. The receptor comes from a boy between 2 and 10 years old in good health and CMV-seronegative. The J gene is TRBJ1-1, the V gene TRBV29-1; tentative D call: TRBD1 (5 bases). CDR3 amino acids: CSVEDLSPGGWRAFF. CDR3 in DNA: TGCAGCGTTGAAGATCTATCGCCCGGGGGGTGGCGGGCTTTCTTT.